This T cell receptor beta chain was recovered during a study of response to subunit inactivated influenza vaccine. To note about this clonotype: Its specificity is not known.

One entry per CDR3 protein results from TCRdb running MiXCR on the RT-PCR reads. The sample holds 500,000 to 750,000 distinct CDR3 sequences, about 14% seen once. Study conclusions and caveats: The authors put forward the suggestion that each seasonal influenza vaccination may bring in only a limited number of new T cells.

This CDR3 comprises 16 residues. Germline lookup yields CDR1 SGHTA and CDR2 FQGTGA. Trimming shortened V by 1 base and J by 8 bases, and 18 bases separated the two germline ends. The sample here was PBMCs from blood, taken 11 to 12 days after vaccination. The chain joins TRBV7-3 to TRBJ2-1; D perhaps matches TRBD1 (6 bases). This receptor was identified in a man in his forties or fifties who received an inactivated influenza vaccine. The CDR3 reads CASSLIRRGQGHEQFF. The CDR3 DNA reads TGTGCCAGCAGCTTAATTCGCAGGGGCCAGGGGCATGAGCAGTTCTTC.